This note documents a single T cell receptor (beta chain) sequence. This sample stems from a study of control samples from healthy donors and cancer patients. Produced via immunoSEQ multiplex PCR; TCRdb's table is partial and in-frame only. The table records roughly 86,000 clones, about nine tenths of them present only once. Trimming removed 6 bases at V and 6 bases at J, with 21 bases between. CDR1 and CDR2 (germline): ENHRY, SYGVKD. The CDR3 runs 15 residues. V and J are TRBV10-3 and TRBJ2-7, with no clear D. This clonotype originated in a man between 25 and 39 years old in good health. Material: blood. The CDR3 DNA is TGTGCCATCAGAGCCCAAGAACCTCCCCCCGGCGAGCAGTACTTC. Amino acid sequence: CAIRAQEPPPGEQYF.